These 25 T cell receptor beta chains were sequenced from one sample in a study of early T cells in non-severe SARS-CoV-2 infection. TCRdb reprocessed the 5' RACE reads via MiXCR and lists one record per CDR3 protein. Of roughly 99,000 distinct CDR3 sequences detected, approximately 12% appear once; the ten largest clones hold nearly 4.5%. The specimen was whole blood, collected at baseline. These receptors were taken from an adult who was a healthcare worker with PCR-confirmed SARS-CoV-2 infection or an uninfected control (not recorded which).

J is TRBJ2-7 and V is TRBV2; possibly TRBD1 for D (5 bases). The CDR3 length is 12 residues. The ends were cut back, 5 bases at V and 5 bases at J, with 10 bases in the middle. CDR1 SNHLY and CDR2 FYNNEI come from the germline V gene. The CDR3 sequence: CASSQTANEQYF. The CDR3, as DNA: TGTGCCAGCAGTCAGACAGCGAACGAGCAGTACTTC.

This clonotype has just a few counts. The rearrangement joins TRBV3-1 to TRBJ1-1, with 7 bases lining up with TRBD1. The CDR3 sequence is 12 residues long. The trim removed 2 bases at V and 11 bases at J, leaving 5 bases unmatched. Per germline, CDR1 LGHDT and CDR2 YNNKEL (reference sequence). The CDR3 DNA follows: TGTGCCAGCAGCCAACGAGGGGGCTGGGCTTTCTTT. It yields the protein CASSQRGGWAFF.

This chain uses TRBV7-3 with TRBJ1-2; 7 bases map to TRBD1. The CDR3 sequence is 14 residues long. Germline lookup yields CDR1 SGHTA and CDR2 FQGTGA. V lost 3 bases and J lost 8; bases outside the gene matches: 9. The CDR3 DNA sequence: TGTGCCAGCAGCTTCCCCGACAGGGTAACCGGCTACACCTTC. Its translation is CASSFPDRVTGYTF.

The chain recombines TRBV27 with TRBJ1-1; perhaps TRBD1 as D (6 bases). Germline CDR1 is MNHEY and CDR2 is SMNVEV (reference sequence). V shed 3 bases and J shed 4 bases, with 12 bases lying between them. This CDR3 spans 14 amino acids. Written as DNA, the CDR3 is TGTGCCAGCAGTTTCTGGGGGGCAGGCACTGAAGCTTTCTTT. Protein sequence: CASSFWGAGTEAFF.

This chain joins TRBV11-3 and TRBJ1-5; perhaps TRBD1 as D (5 bases). CDR1 SGHNT and CDR2 YENEEA come from the germline V gene. V shed 4 bases and J shed 2 bases, with 12 bases lying between them. This CDR3 has 15 amino acids. The CDR3 region is CASSSRVGGNQPQHF. CDR3 sequence (DNA): TGTGCCAGCAGCTCCCGAGTAGGGGGCAATCAGCCCCAGCATTTT.

This clonotype was recorded a few times. The chain couples TRBV29-1 to TRBJ1-2; 7 bases agree with TRBD1. This CDR3 comprises 12 residues. Germline V gives CDR1 SQVTM, CDR2 ANQGSEA. Trimming removed 6 bases from V and 3 bases from J; junction bases left unmatched: 4. This CDR3 reads CSVAQGDYGYTF. The CDR3 DNA sequence: TGCAGCGTCGCCCAGGGGGACTATGGCTACACCTTC. Together with reference TRBV29-1 and TRBJ1-2, the CDR3 gives the full variable domain: SAVISQKPSRDICQRGTSLTIQCQVDSQVTMMFWYRQQPGQSLTLIATANQGSEATYESGFVIDKFPISRPNLTFSTLTVSNMSPEDSSIYLCSVAQGDYGYTFGSGTRLTVV.

This clonotype was seen only a few times. The V and J genes are TRBV20-1 and TRBJ1-1, with TRBD1 matching over 7 bases. Unmatched junction bases numbered 5, after V lost 6 bases and J lost 1 base. CDR3 length: 13 amino acids. Germline assignment: CDR1 DFQATT and CDR2 SNEGSKA (reference sequence). The CDR3 spells CSAGGTENTEAFF. In DNA form, the CDR3 reads TGCAGTGCCGGGGGGACAGAGAACACTGAAGCTTTCTTT.

The rearrangement links TRBV5-1 to TRBJ1-6, with D possibly TRBD1 on 5 matching bases. The CDR3 runs 15 residues. With 0 bases removed from V and 10 bases from J, the gap between germline ends came to 14 bases. Germline lookup yields CDR1 SGHRS and CDR2 YFSETQ. This CDR3 reads CASSLEGREQSPLHF. The CDR3 DNA sequence: TGCGCCAGCAGCTTGGAGGGCAGGGAGCAGTCACCCCTCCACTTT.

This clonotype was recorded at least ten times. The CDR3: CSARDRARGRLETQYF. The CDR3, as DNA: TGCAGTGCTAGAGATAGGGCCAGGGGGCGTTTAGAGACCCAGTACTTC. This chain uses TRBV20-1 with TRBJ2-5; the match to TRBD1 covers 8 bases. The J segment lost 4 bases and the V segment lost 0 bases, leaving 10 bases of the junction unmatched. This CDR3 has 16 amino acids. Germline CDR1 reads DFQATT; CDR2 reads SNEGSKA (reference sequence).

The rearrangement links TRBV7-3 to TRBJ2-7; D is perhaps TRBD1 (6 bases). V gave up 4 bases and J gave up 4 bases, with 11 bases separating them. The V gene's germline CDR1 is SGHTA and CDR2 FQGTGA. The CDR3 runs 13 residues. The CDR3 here is CASSSVGGYEQYF. In DNA, the CDR3 is TGTGCCAGCAGCTCGGTAGGGGGATACGAGCAGTACTTC.

V is TRBV20-1 and J is TRBJ2-7; 10 bases agree with TRBD2. CDR3 length: 13 residues. Unmatched junction bases numbered 8, after V lost 6 bases and J lost 6 bases. Germline V gene data show CDR1 as DFQATT and CDR2 as SNEGSKA (reference sequence). The CDR3 here is CSAGPSGRTEQYF. As DNA, the CDR3 is TGCAGTGCAGGGCCTAGCGGGAGAACCGAGCAGTACTTC.

This clonotype was counted between two and nine times. This chain uses TRBV10-3 with TRBJ2-1; D possibly uses TRBD1 or TRBD2 (5 bases each). The CDR3 sequence is 15 residues long. V was clipped by 6 bases and J by 4 bases, with 16 bases between them. The germline gives CDR1 ENHRY, CDR2 SYGVKD. CDR3 in amino acids: CAISGDHSRYNEQFF. The CDR3 coding sequence is TGTGCCATCAGCGGGGACCACTCGAGGTACAATGAGCAGTTCTTC.

The chain couples TRBV5-8 to TRBJ2-1; tentatively, D is TRBD2 (6 bases). Trimming shortened V by 4 bases and J by 0 bases, and 14 bases separated the two germline ends. The CDR3 extends over 16 amino acids. The germline V gene encodes CDR1 SGHTS and CDR2 YDEGEE. Written as DNA, the CDR3 is TGTGCCAGCAGCGGAAGTGGCGGGGTCTCCTACAATGAGCAGTTCTTC. Its translation is CASSGSGGVSYNEQFF.

This chain joins TRBV27 and TRBJ2-3, with 13 bases fitting TRBD2. V gave up 5 bases and J gave up 2 bases; unmatched junction bases: 10. The CDR3 totals 18 residues. Germline values: CDR1 MNHEY, CDR2 SMNVEV (reference sequence). The CDR3 loop reads CASSVLGLAGLHTDTQYF. The DNA of the CDR3 is TGTGCCAGCAGTGTATTGGGACTAGCGGGGTTACACACAGATACGCAGTATTTT.

V and J are TRBV12-3 or TRBV12-4 and TRBJ1-5, with D maybe TRBD1 (5 bases). V gave up 3 bases and J gave up 0 bases, with 18 bases separating them. CDR3 length: 18 residues. The CDR3 protein is CASSFITGAANSNQPQHF. In DNA, the CDR3 is TGTGCCAGCAGTTTTATAACAGGCGCTGCAAATAGCAATCAGCCCCAGCATTTT.

This clonotype was seen at least ten times. The chain carries TRBV20-1 and TRBJ2-4, with TRBD2 identical over 11 bases. CDR3 length: 13 residues. Germline CDR1 reads DFQATT; CDR2 reads SNEGSKA (reference sequence). The junction had 3 bases not matched to a gene; V was cut back by 2 bases and J by 9 bases. The CDR3 reads CSARKLAGGIQYF. CDR3 nucleotide sequence: TGCAGTGCTAGAAAGCTAGCGGGGGGCATTCAGTACTTC.

This clonotype was seen at least ten times. V gene TRBV10-3 combines with J gene TRBJ1-3, with D possibly matching TRBD1 (5 bases). Trimming pared 7 bases from V and 2 bases from J, leaving 6 bases between. CDR1 is ENHRY, CDR2 SYGVKD, per germline. The CDR3 is 12 residues long. CDR3 loop: CAIMGPGNTIYF. CDR3 DNA sequence: TGTGCCATCATGGGACCTGGAAACACCATATATTTT.

The chain couples TRBV6-2 or TRBV6-3 to TRBJ1-1; D not certain. The CDR3 covers 14 residues. Germline V CDR1 and CDR2: MNHEY, SVGEGT. V lost 2 bases to trimming and J lost 4 bases, with 11 bases between them. The CDR3 protein is CASSYALISTEAFF. Written as DNA, the CDR3 is TGTGCCAGCAGTTACGCATTGATCAGCACTGAAGCTTTCTTT.

The genes are TRBV6-5 and TRBJ2-7; perhaps D is TRBD1 or TRBD2 (5 bases each). Germline CDR1 reads MNHEY; CDR2 reads SVGAGI. V was pared by 6 bases and J by 5 bases, with 20 bases between. The CDR3 is 15 amino acids. In DNA, the CDR3 is TGTGCCAGCAGACCACTAGGGGTATTGTTTAACGAGCAGTACTTC. Translating gives CASRPLGVLFNEQYF.

The rearrangement joins TRBV5-4 to TRBJ2-7; 13 bases agree with TRBD2. Germline CDR1 SGHNT, CDR2 YYREEE (reference sequence). This CDR3 has 16 amino acids. J lost 2 bases, V lost 1 base, and 3 bases had no gene match. In DNA form, the CDR3 reads TGTGCCAGCAGCTTGCCAGGGACTAGCGGGGCCTACGAGCAGTACTTC. It is translated as CASSLPGTSGAYEQYF. The whole variable domain, remainder taken from reference TRBV5-4 and TRBJ2-7, is ETGVTQSPTHLIKTRGQQVTLRCSSQSGHNTVSWYQQALGQGPQFIFQYYREEENGRGNFPPRFSGLQFPNYSSELNVNALELDDSALYLCASSLPGTSGAYEQYFGPGTRLTVT.

This clonotype was detected ten times or more. This chain joins TRBV19 and TRBJ2-1; 11 bases agree with TRBD2. The germline CDR1 and CDR2 sequences are LNHDA and SQIVND (reference sequence). The CDR3 is 14 amino acids. V shed 10 bases and J 4 bases; nucleotides not matched to a gene: 6. Here the CDR3 DNA reads TGTGCCACCCTGGGACTAGCGGATTACAATGAGCAGTTCTTC. Its protein is CATLGLADYNEQFF.

The V and J genes are TRBV5-1 and TRBJ2-3; D is unresolved. V was shortened by 2 bases and J by 6 bases, with 7 bases between the two germline ends. Germline CDR1 is SGHRS and CDR2 is YFSETQ. The CDR3 is 12 amino acids. The CDR3 is CASSFSSDTQYF. As DNA, the CDR3 is TGCGCCAGCAGCTTCTCATCCGATACGCAGTATTTT.

There are a few counts of this clonotype. This sequence joins TRBV18 and TRBJ1-1; D is unresolved. Germline assignment: CDR1 KGHSH and CDR2 LQKENI. Trimming shortened V by 6 bases and J by 0 bases, and 17 bases separated the two germline ends. The CDR3 runs to 16 residues. Written as DNA, the CDR3 is TGTGCCAGCTCTCTCGGCCAGGCCATCATGAACACTGAAGCTTTCTTT. Protein: CASSLGQAIMNTEAFF.

This clonotype was seen a few times. The gene calls are TRBV12-3 or TRBV12-4 and TRBJ1-4; 9 nucleotides match TRBD1. Trimming at V came to 6 bases and at J to 8 bases, leaving 7 bases not matched to a gene. The CDR3 extends over 14 amino acids. The CDR3 DNA reads TGTGCCAGCAGCCTCGGACAGGGGTGGGAAAAACTGTTTTTT. It is translated as CASSLGQGWEKLFF.

This clonotype was seen a handful of times. The chain combines TRBV12-3 or TRBV12-4 with TRBJ2-1; no clear D gene. Between the trimmed V and J ends, which lost 6 bases and 0 bases, there was a span of 9 bases. There are 14 residues in the CDR3. CDR3 loop: CASRTQSSYNEQFF. The DNA of the CDR3 is TGTGCCAGCAGAACCCAGAGCTCCTACAATGAGCAGTTCTTC.